This TCR beta chain was documented in a study of T cell repertoires in cytomegalovirus infection (dated by TCRdb to about 2019). For the study in its entirety: Peptide stimulations targeted recently identified HLA-C-restricted CMV epitopes, whose presentation resists viral immunomodulation, together with well-studied HLA-B-restricted epitopes. Because public TCR beta signatures pointed to carriage of CMV infection together with the matching HLA type, the HLA type of each donor mattered for the analysis.

Data came from an Illumina HiSeq 1500. The public reads were reanalyzed by TCRdb: fastp trimming at Q25, MiXCR alignment, in-frame beta chains only. One record per CDR3 amino acid sequence lists the most common genes and DNA. For this sample the table gives 900,000 to 950,000 distinct CDR3 sequences, of which 31% were detected only once. Over 12% of the sample goes to the ten largest clones. The label giving this sample's treatment or condition can be read as: in vitro stimulation with specific CMV peptide epitopes to enrich CMV-specific T cells. Results the study describes overall, beyond this receptor: In the ex vivo response, HLA-C-restricted CMV-specific TCR beta clonotypes were dominant, and in two of eight donors the single most frequent clonotype came from this HLA-C-restricted group. Carriers of CMV infection plus the relevant HLA type were discriminated by the cumulative frequency of public TCR beta family members in the study cohort and in an independent roughly 370-donor cohort.

On this clonotype: Its specific antigen is unknown. Base qualities are not recorded, but no much larger clone differs from it by a single base.

The source of this sequence is a human donor in good health (CMV status not recorded). Some clones in this sample may be carry-over from other donors' samples. The sample was cultured CD8+ T cells from PBMCs, taken from culture after CMV antigen stimulation.

CDR3 region: CASSAKMRPLQETQYF. The DNA is as follows: TGTGCCAGCAGTGCAAAGATGCGACCCCTCCAAGAGACCCAGTACTTC. The chain uses TRBV2 and TRBJ2-5; a confident D gene designation cannot be given. Between the V and J ends, shortened by 4 bases and 1 base respectively, the junction contains 16 bases. The CDR3 covers 16 residues, taking in both the cysteine and the phenylalanine. Just CDR3 DNA is preserved here, 48 bases in frame from base 1. In the germline V gene, CDR1 corresponds to SNHLY and CDR2 to FYNNEI. Extended through the reference TRBV2 and TRBJ2-5 proteins, this CDR3 yields the full variable domain: EPEVTQTPSHQVTQMGQEVILRCVPISNHLYFYWYRQILGQKVEFLVSFYNNEISEKSEIFDDQFSVERPDGSNFTLKIRSTKLEDSAMYFCASSAKMRPLQETQYFGPGTRLLVL.